These 29 T cell receptor beta chains share one sample of origin, sequenced in a study of blood T cell repertoires in COVID-19. Clones were sequenced by immunoSEQ multiplex PCR, and TCRdb holds only the in-frame ones, with some missing. This table has around 190,000 clones, about 88% appearing once. The specimen was peripheral blood. The receptors come from a man over 45 with COVID-19, enrolled during active disease.

The chain uses TRBV2 and TRBJ2-3, with D possibly being TRBD1 (6 bases). The CDR3 is 15 amino acids. V lost 1 base to trimming and J lost 5 bases, with 13 bases between them. Germline values: CDR1 SNHLY, CDR2 FYNNEI. The CDR3 nucleotides read TGTGCCAGCAGTGAAGGGGGGCTAGCAGTAGATACGCAGTATTTT. Translated, it gives CASSEGGLAVDTQYF.

This rearrangement joins TRBV4-1 to TRBJ2-2, with a weak D call TRBD1 (6 bases). From germline, CDR1 is MGHRA and CDR2 YSYEKL. The CDR3 length is 19 residues. V was clipped by 3 bases and J by 5 bases, with 25 bases between them. CDR3 in DNA: TGCGCCAGCAGCCAGGCTGGGCTGCTCGGTCTGAGGGGGACCGGGGAGCTGTTTTTT. Residues: CASSQAGLLGLRGTGELFF.

V gene TRBV19 combines with J gene TRBJ2-1; D is perhaps TRBD2 (7 bases). V lost 3 bases and J lost 7, with 19 bases in between. Germline CDR1 is LNHDA and CDR2 is SQIVND (reference sequence). This CDR3 spans 16 amino acids. In nucleotides, the CDR3 is TGTGCCAGTAGTATCTCTTGGAGGGGGGGGACAAATGAGCAGTTCTTC. The encoded protein is CASSISWRGGTNEQFF.

The chain recombines TRBV3-1 (or the pseudogene TRBV3-2) with TRBJ2-5; 9 nucleotides line up with TRBD1. Germline values: CDR1 LGHDT, CDR2 YNNKEL (reference sequence). Trimming at V came to 4 bases and at J to 13 bases, leaving 4 bases not matched to a gene. The CDR3 runs to 11 residues. The CDR3 sequence: CASSRSGQGYF. The CDR3 DNA reads as TGTGCCAGCAGCCGCTCGGGACAGGGGTACTTC.

The rearrangement uses TRBV7-9 and TRBJ2-2, with 8 bases identical to TRBD1. The CDR3 extends over 15 amino acids. Germline V gene data show CDR1 as SEHNR and CDR2 as FQNEAQ (reference sequence). V was pared by 5 bases and J by 1 base, with 3 bases of the junction left unmatched. As DNA, the CDR3 is TGTGCCAGCAGCCCGGGGACAGGGAACACCGGGGAGCTGTTTTTT. It encodes CASSPGTGNTGELFF.

The rearrangement uses TRBV5-1 and TRBJ2-3; TRBD2 agrees at 14 bases. The V segment lost 4 bases and the J segment 3 bases; nucleotides outside the gene matches: 19. The CDR3 contains 21 residues. Germline V gives CDR1 SGHRS, CDR2 YFSETQ. CDR3: CASSPGLPGLAGDSATDTQYF. The CDR3 bases are TGCGCCAGCAGCCCGGGACTGCCGGGACTAGCGGGAGACTCCGCTACAGATACGCAGTATTTT.

The chain has TRBV19 and TRBJ2-5, with TRBD2 identical over 14 bases. CDR3 length: 15 amino acids. CDR1 LNHDA and CDR2 SQIVND come from the germline V gene (reference sequence). The trim removed 9 bases at V and 4 bases at J, leaving 7 bases unmatched. In DNA form, the CDR3 reads TGTGCCAGCTCCCCCGGGACTAGCGGGAGAGAGACCCAGTACTTC. Protein sequence: CASSPGTSGRETQYF.

V usage is TRBV11-3 and J usage is TRBJ2-2, with 8 bases fitting TRBD2. The CDR3 has 17 residues. The J segment lost 3 bases and the V segment lost 3 bases, leaving 9 bases of the junction unmatched. Germline CDR1 SGHNT, CDR2 YENEEA. The CDR3 here is CASSFSGSGVDTGELFF. CDR3 bases: TGTGCCAGCAGCTTCAGCGGGAGCGGGGTGGACACCGGGGAGCTGTTTTTT.

The chain joins TRBV3-1 (or the pseudogene TRBV3-2) to TRBJ2-2; D is perhaps TRBD2 (5 bases). There are 15 residues in the CDR3. V lost 4 bases to trimming and J lost 8 bases, with 17 bases between them. Germline V gene sequence: CDR1 LGHDT, CDR2 YNNKEL (reference sequence). The CDR3 DNA reads as TGTGCCAGCAGCCCTAGGACTGCCGCTGGGGGGGAGCTGTTTTTT. This encodes CASSPRTAAGGELFF.

This sequence joins TRBV19 and TRBJ2-1, with no clear D. This CDR3 is built from 11 residues. Trimming took off 4 bases at V and 11 bases at J, with 9 bases between the two ends. Germline lookup yields CDR1 LNHDA and CDR2 SQIVND (reference sequence). CDR3 residues: CASSSSRKQFF. The CDR3 nucleotides are TGTGCCAGTAGTAGTTCTAGGAAGCAGTTCTTC.

The rearrangement joins TRBV30 to TRBJ2-2; D call uncertain. Trimming cost V 4 bases and J 8 bases, with 8 bases left between them. The CDR3 length is 11 residues. Looked up from germline, CDR1 is GTSNPN and CDR2 is SVGIG (reference sequence). CDR3 protein: CAWTSGGELFF. CDR3 in DNA: TGTGCCTGGACCTCCGGGGGGGAGCTGTTTTTT.

The chain joins TRBV15 to TRBJ2-2; possibly TRBD1 for D (5 bases). This CDR3 is 15 amino acids long. V was cut by 4 bases and J by 3 bases, with 12 bases left in between. Germline CDR1 LNHNV, CDR2 YYDKDF (reference sequence). This CDR3 reads CATSIDRRHTGELFF. For the CDR3, the DNA is TGTGCCACCAGCATCGACAGACGCCACACCGGGGAGCTGTTTTTT. The full variable domain, with the rest looked up from reference TRBV15 and TRBJ2-2, is DAMVIQNPRYQVTQFGKPVTLSCSQTLNHNVMYWYQQKSSQAPKLLFHYYDKDFNNEADTPDNFQSRRPNTSFCFLDIRSPGLGDTAMYLCATSIDRRHTGELFFGEGSRLTVL.

The chain links TRBV28 to TRBJ2-7; D is possibly TRBD2 (5 bases). This CDR3 is built from 15 residues. Germline loops: CDR1 MDHEN, CDR2 SYDVKM. Trimming removed 7 bases from V and 3 bases from J, with 19 bases in between. CDR3 sequence reads: CASTAPPGWDYEQYF. Written as DNA, the CDR3 is TGTGCCAGCACGGCACCCCCGGGGTGGGACTACGAGCAGTACTTC. Complete variable domain (other parts from reference TRBV28 and TRBJ2-7): DVKVTQSSRYLVKRTGEKVFLECVQDMDHENMFWYRQDPGLGLRLIYFSYDVKMKEKGDIPEGYSVSREKKERFSLILESASTNQTSMYLCASTAPPGWDYEQYFGPGTRLTVT.

The chain couples TRBV28 to TRBJ2-5, with D perhaps matching TRBD2 (5 bases). The CDR3 loop spans 14 amino acids. Germline-derived CDR1 and CDR2 are MDHEN and SYDVKM. Trimming left V 3 bases short and J 0 bases short, with 8 bases between. The CDR3, as DNA: TGTGCCAGCAGTTTGGGCGGGTACCAAGAGACCCAGTACTTC. This encodes CASSLGGYQETQYF.

The CDR3 bases are TGTGCCAGCAGCAAAGCCCCCGGACTAGCGAACTACAATGAGCAGTTCTTC. Its translation: CASSKAPGLANYNEQFF. V is TRBV5-6 and J is TRBJ2-1; 9 bases map to TRBD2. The germline gives CDR1 SGHDT, CDR2 YYEEEE. V lost 4 bases and J lost 3; bases outside the gene matches: 11. The CDR3 totals 17 residues.

V usage is TRBV24-1 and J usage is TRBJ2-1, with D possibly TRBD2 on 6 matching bases. The CDR3 covers 13 residues. The V gene lost 4 bases and the J gene lost 14 bases, with 17 bases spanning the gap. Germline V gives CDR1 KGHDR, CDR2 SFDVKD. The DNA for the CDR3 is TGTGCCACCAGTGACACCGTGGAGGGTATGAAGTTCTTC. Its translation: CATSDTVEGMKFF.

This clone was counted a single time. The chain employs TRBV7-2 and TRBJ2-1; 8 positions match TRBD2. V shed 2 bases, J shed 9 bases, and the junction held 9 bases outside the gene matches. The CDR3 consists of 15 residues. The germline V gene encodes CDR1 SGHTA and CDR2 FQGNSA. In nucleotides, the CDR3 is TGTGCCAGCAGCTTATTACCCAGCGGGGGAGGTGAGCAGTTCTTC. As protein: CASSLLPSGGGEQFF. The full variable domain, with the rest looked up from reference TRBV7-2 and TRBJ2-1, is GAGVSQSPSNKVTEKGKDVELRCDPISGHTALYWYRQSLGQGLEFLIYFQGNSAPDKSGLPSDRFSAERTGGSVSTLTIQRTQQEDSAVYLCASSLLPSGGGEQFFGPGTRLTVL.

The gene calls are TRBV6-2 or TRBV6-3 and TRBJ2-3; D gene ambiguous. Germline V gene lookup returns CDR1 MNHEY and CDR2 SVGEGT. Trimming took 2 bases from V and 6 from J, leaving 15 bases between them. The CDR3 extends over 15 amino acids. The CDR3 bases are TGTGCCAGCAGTTACGATGCCAGGTGGTCGGATACGCAGTATTTT. It encodes CASSYDARWSDTQYF.

V usage is TRBV12-3 or TRBV12-4 and J usage is TRBJ2-7, with D hard to call. The CDR3 spans 12 residues. V gave up 5 bases and J gave up 2 bases, with 7 bases separating them. The CDR3 region has the DNA TGTGCCAGCAGTACCGACACCTACGAGCAGTACTTC. It encodes CASSTDTYEQYF.

This clone is medium-sized (0.01 to 0.1%) within its sample. The chain recombines TRBV4-2 with TRBJ2-7, with a weak D call TRBD1 (5 bases). The CDR3 covers 16 residues. V lost 1 base to trimming and J lost 6 bases, with 19 bases between them. Germline assignment: CDR1 LGHNA and CDR2 YNFKEQ. CDR3 region: CASSQGGGHSAFEQYF. Here the CDR3 DNA reads TGTGCCAGCAGCCAAGGGGGCGGCCACTCGGCATTCGAGCAGTACTTC.

The rearrangement joins TRBV19 to TRBJ2-1; 8 nucleotides align to TRBD1. The germline V gene has CDR1 LNHDA and CDR2 SQIVND (reference sequence). The trim removed 9 bases at V and 6 bases at J, leaving 10 bases unmatched. The CDR3 has 14 amino acids. CDR3 sequence reads: CASRAGQAINEQFF. The DNA for the CDR3 is TGTGCCAGCCGCGCGGGACAGGCAATCAATGAGCAGTTCTTC.

V gene TRBV6-5 combines with J gene TRBJ1-6; D might be TRBD1 (6 bases). The length of the CDR3 is 14 residues. V gave up 6 bases and J gave up 5 bases, with 11 bases separating them. CDR1 is MNHEY, CDR2 SVGAGI, per germline. In nucleotides, the CDR3 is TGTGCCAGCAGCAACAGGGCCCATAATTCACCCCTCCACTTT. Its protein product is CASSNRAHNSPLHF.

The gene calls are TRBV5-1 and TRBJ2-3, with 8 bases lining up with TRBD1. V was clipped by 0 bases and J by 2 bases; unmatched bases: 5. CDR3 length: 16 residues. Germline V lookup: CDR1 SGHRS, CDR2 YFSETQ. The DNA for the CDR3 is TGCGCCAGCAGCTTGGGGACAGGGAGAAACACAGATACGCAGTATTTT. Translating it yields CASSLGTGRNTDTQYF.

The chain combines TRBV3-1 (or the pseudogene TRBV3-2) with TRBJ1-2; D may be TRBD1 (5 bases). Germline assignment: CDR1 LGHDT and CDR2 YNNKEL (reference sequence). The CDR3 runs to 13 residues. Trimming stripped 8 bases from V and 4 bases from J, with 14 bases between. CDR3 loop: CASHTGGTYGYTF. In DNA, the CDR3 is TGTGCCAGCCACACGGGAGGGACCTATGGCTACACCTTC.

The sample holds a few counts of this clone. V usage is TRBV5-1 and J usage is TRBJ2-7; 9 nucleotides align to TRBD1. The CDR3 spans 18 residues. V lost 4 bases and J lost 2; bases outside the gene matches: 16. Germline CDR1 and CDR2: SGHRS and YFSETQ. CDR3 bases: TGCGCCAGCAGCCCGGCGCCTTCAACAGGGGGCAGCCCCTACGAGCAGTACTTC. This gives the protein CASSPAPSTGGSPYEQYF. The entire variable domain, with the rest obtained from reference TRBV5-1 and TRBJ2-7, is as follows: KAGVTQTPRYLIKTRGQQVTLSCSPISGHRSVSWYQQTPGQGLQFLFEYFSETQRNKGNFPGRFSGRQFSNSRSEMNVSTLELGDSALYLCASSPAPSTGGSPYEQYFGPGTRLTVT.

J is TRBJ1-6 and V is TRBV19; a possible D gene is TRBD1 (5 bases). This CDR3 region has 13 residues. The germline V gene has CDR1 LNHDA and CDR2 SQIVND (reference sequence). V was pared by 7 bases and J by 5 bases, with 9 bases between. The CDR3 spells CASTGWDNSPLHF. CDR3 sequence (DNA): TGTGCCAGTACAGGGTGGGATAATTCACCCCTCCACTTT.

The chain is built from TRBV27 and TRBJ2-2; 14 bases agree with TRBD2. Looked up from germline, CDR1 is MNHEY and CDR2 is SMNVEV (reference sequence). The CDR3 length is 18 residues. Trimming cost V 5 bases and J 0 bases; bases outside gene matches: 5. CDR3 region: CASSKGLAGAANTGELFF. The CDR3 DNA reads TGTGCCAGCAGTAAGGGACTAGCGGGAGCCGCGAACACCGGGGAGCTGTTTTTT.

V is TRBV11-2 and J is TRBJ2-7; perhaps TRBD2 as D (6 bases). In germline, CDR1 is SGHAT, CDR2 FQNNGV. The CDR3 is 15 residues long. V shed 6 bases and J shed 0 bases, with 15 bases lying between them. As DNA, the CDR3 is TGTGCCAGCAGAGCTCTAGCGCGGAGCTCCTACGAGCAGTACTTC. As protein: CASRALARSSYEQYF. Using reference TRBV11-2 and TRBJ2-7 for the parts outside the CDR3, the full variable domain is EAGVAQSPRYKIIEKRQSVAFWCNPISGHATLYWYQQILGQGPKLLIQFQNNGVVDDSQLPKDRFSAERLKGVDSTLKIQPAKLEDSAVYLCASRALARSSYEQYFGPGTRLTVT.

This clone was found once. V and J are TRBV9 and TRBJ2-1, with 15 bases that match TRBD2. Germline CDR1 and CDR2: SGDLS and YYNGEE. The CDR3 has 18 amino acids. The J segment lost 4 bases and the V segment lost 3 bases, leaving 8 bases of the junction unmatched. This CDR3 reads CASSAPGLAGGEYNEQFF. CDR3 nucleotide sequence: TGTGCCAGCAGCGCGCCGGGACTAGCGGGAGGAGAGTACAATGAGCAGTTCTTC.